A selection of T cell receptor beta chains follows, all from one sample in a study of OX40 agonist ivuxolimab in advanced cancers. Sequenced by immunoSEQ multiplex PCR; TCRdb stores in-frame clones only, minus some. Here the sample spans some 97,000 clones, roughly 90% being singletons. This material consisted of CD4+ or CD8+ T cells sorted from blood, taken in a trial of the OX40 agonist ivuxolimab. These receptors were taken from an adult with an advanced solid tumor such as melanoma, head and neck, liver or kidney cancer. The CDR3 runs from the conserved cysteine through the conserved F or W. Fields, in order: V gene, clone size, CDR3 length, J gene, D gene, CDR3 protein, CDR3 DNA. The D gene is left open where the match is weak. Clone size appears in some rows only: once, few, many, or a class for an expanded clone.

V gene: TRBV19; clone size: .; CDR3 length: 14; J gene: TRBJ2-5; D gene: .; CDR3 protein: CASSPSGLFGTQYF; CDR3 DNA: TGTGCCAGTAGTCCCTCCGGACTATTCGGGACCCAGTACTTC
V gene: TRBV5-1; clone size: once; CDR3 length: 14; J gene: TRBJ2-7; D gene: TRBD1; CDR3 protein: CASSLGTGGYEQYF; CDR3 DNA: TGCGCCAGCAGCTTGGGGACAGGGGGCTACGAGCAGTACTTC
V gene: TRBV7-9; clone size: .; CDR3 length: 12; J gene: TRBJ2-1; D gene: .; CDR3 protein: CASTQGNKEQFF; CDR3 DNA: TGTGCCAGCACCCAGGGGAATAAGGAGCAGTTCTTC
V gene: TRBV25-1; clone size: .; CDR3 length: 15; J gene: TRBJ2-7; D gene: TRBD1; CDR3 protein: CASSDPGQGDYEQYF; CDR3 DNA: TGTGCCAGCAGTGACCCGGGACAGGGCGATTACGAGCAGTACTTC
V gene: TRBV4-3; clone size: .; CDR3 length: 15; J gene: TRBJ2-3; D gene: .; CDR3 protein: CASSQDPRAADTQYF; CDR3 DNA: TGCGCCAGCAGCCAAGATCCTAGGGCGGCAGATACGCAGTATTTT
V gene: TRBV6-6; clone size: .; CDR3 length: 16; J gene: TRBJ2-7; D gene: TRBD1; CDR3 protein: CASSTSAGGAGDEQYF; CDR3 DNA: TGTGCCAGCAGTACCTCGGCAGGGGGCGCGGGTGACGAGCAGTACTTC
V gene: TRBV19; clone size: .; CDR3 length: 15; J gene: TRBJ1-3; D gene: .; CDR3 protein: CASSKGTISGNTIYF; CDR3 DNA: TGTGCCAGTAGTAAGGGCACCATCTCTGGAAACACCATATATTTT
V gene: TRBV18; clone size: .; CDR3 length: 13; J gene: TRBJ2-1; D gene: .; CDR3 protein: CASSPLQDNEQFF; CDR3 DNA: TGTGCCAGCTCACCACTACAGGACAATGAGCAGTTCTTC
V gene: TRBV12-5; clone size: once; CDR3 length: 13; J gene: TRBJ1-1; D gene: TRBD1; CDR3 protein: CASRGTDQAEAFF; CDR3 DNA: TGTGCTAGCCGCGGGACAGACCAGGCTGAAGCTTTCTTT
V gene: TRBV19; clone size: .; CDR3 length: 14; J gene: TRBJ2-7; D gene: TRBD2; CDR3 protein: CASSRTSGNNKQYF; CDR3 DNA: TGTGCCAGTAGTCGGACTAGCGGGAATAATAAGCAGTACTTC
V gene: TRBV29-1; clone size: .; CDR3 length: 13; J gene: TRBJ2-5; D gene: TRBD1; CDR3 protein: CSVDRGGRETQYF; CDR3 DNA: TGCAGCGTAGACAGGGGAGGAAGGGAGACCCAGTACTTC
V gene: TRBV28; clone size: .; CDR3 length: 16; J gene: TRBJ2-3; D gene: .; CDR3 protein: CASSSPPGTSTDTQYF; CDR3 DNA: TGTGCCAGCAGTTCCCCCCCGGGGACTAGCACAGATACGCAGTATTTT
V gene: TRBV28; clone size: .; CDR3 length: 14; J gene: TRBJ2-7; D gene: .; CDR3 protein: CASSPGAPPSEQYF; CDR3 DNA: TGTGCCAGCAGTCCAGGGGCCCCTCCCTCCGAGCAGTACTTC
V gene: TRBV5-1; clone size: .; CDR3 length: 14; J gene: TRBJ2-5; D gene: TRBD2; CDR3 protein: CASSTNGGRETQYF; CDR3 DNA: TGCGCCAGCAGCACAAACGGGGGGAGGGAGACCCAGTACTTC
V gene: TRBV5-4; clone size: .; CDR3 length: 12; J gene: TRBJ2-1; D gene: .; CDR3 protein: CASSTFGDEQFF; CDR3 DNA: TGTGCCAGCAGCACCTTCGGCGATGAGCAGTTCTTC
V gene: TRBV9; clone size: .; CDR3 length: 14; J gene: TRBJ2-1; D gene: .; CDR3 protein: CASSVGLLYNEQFF; CDR3 DNA: TGTGCCAGCAGCGTAGGTCTGCTATACAATGAGCAGTTCTTC
V gene: TRBV7-9; clone size: .; CDR3 length: 14; J gene: TRBJ1-1; D gene: .; CDR3 protein: CASSAIDRRSEAFF; CDR3 DNA: TGTGCCAGCAGCGCAATCGACAGGCGGTCTGAAGCTTTCTTT
V gene: TRBV4-2; clone size: once; CDR3 length: 16; J gene: TRBJ2-7; D gene: .; CDR3 protein: CASSQDRTRRSYEQYF; CDR3 DNA: TGTGCCAGCAGCCAAGATCGGACCCGCCGCTCCTACGAGCAGTACTTC
V gene: TRBV5-1; clone size: .; CDR3 length: 13; J gene: TRBJ2-2; D gene: .; CDR3 protein: CASSEPGTGELFF; CDR3 DNA: TGCGCCAGCAGCGAACCCGGGACCGGGGAGCTGTTTTTT
V gene: TRBV27; clone size: .; CDR3 length: 14; J gene: TRBJ2-1; D gene: .; CDR3 protein: CASSFTFSYNEQFF; CDR3 DNA: TGTGCCAGCAGTTTTACTTTCTCCTACAATGAGCAGTTCTTC
V gene: TRBV6-5; clone size: .; CDR3 length: 13; J gene: TRBJ2-2; D gene: .; CDR3 protein: CASSLRVDGELFF; CDR3 DNA: TGTGCCAGCAGCCTCAGGGTGGACGGGGAGCTGTTTTTT